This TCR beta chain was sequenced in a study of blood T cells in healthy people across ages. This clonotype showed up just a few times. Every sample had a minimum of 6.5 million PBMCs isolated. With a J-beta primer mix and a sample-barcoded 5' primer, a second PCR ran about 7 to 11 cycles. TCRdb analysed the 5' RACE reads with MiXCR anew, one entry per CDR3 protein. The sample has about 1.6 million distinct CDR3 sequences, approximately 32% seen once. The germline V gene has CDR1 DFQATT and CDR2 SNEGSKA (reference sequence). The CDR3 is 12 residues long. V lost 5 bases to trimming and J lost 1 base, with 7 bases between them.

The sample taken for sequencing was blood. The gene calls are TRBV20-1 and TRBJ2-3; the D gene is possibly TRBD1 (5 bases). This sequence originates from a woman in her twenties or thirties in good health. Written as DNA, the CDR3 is TGCAGTGCTGAGACAGGCACAGATACGCAGTATTTT. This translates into CSAETGTDTQYF.